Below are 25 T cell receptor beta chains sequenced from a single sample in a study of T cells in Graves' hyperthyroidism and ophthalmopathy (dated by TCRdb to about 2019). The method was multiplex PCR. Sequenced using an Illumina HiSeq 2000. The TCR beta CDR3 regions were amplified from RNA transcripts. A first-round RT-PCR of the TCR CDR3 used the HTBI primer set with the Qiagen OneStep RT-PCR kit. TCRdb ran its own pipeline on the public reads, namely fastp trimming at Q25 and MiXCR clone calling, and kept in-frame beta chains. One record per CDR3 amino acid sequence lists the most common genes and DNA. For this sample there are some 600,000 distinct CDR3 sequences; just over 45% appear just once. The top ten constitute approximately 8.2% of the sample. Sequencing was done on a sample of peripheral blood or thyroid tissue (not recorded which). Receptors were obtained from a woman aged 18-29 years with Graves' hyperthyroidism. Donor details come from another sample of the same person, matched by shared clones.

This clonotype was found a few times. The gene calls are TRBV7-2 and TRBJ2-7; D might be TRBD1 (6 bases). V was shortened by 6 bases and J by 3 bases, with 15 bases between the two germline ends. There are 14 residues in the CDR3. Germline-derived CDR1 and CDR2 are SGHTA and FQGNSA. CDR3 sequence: CASRRTGTSYEQYF. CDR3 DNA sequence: TGTGCCAGCAGAAGAACCGGGACAAGCTACGAGCAGTACTTC.

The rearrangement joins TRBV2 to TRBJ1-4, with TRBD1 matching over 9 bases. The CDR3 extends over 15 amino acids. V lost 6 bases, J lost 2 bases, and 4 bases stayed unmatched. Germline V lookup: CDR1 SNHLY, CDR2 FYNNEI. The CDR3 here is CASRADRGTNEKLFF. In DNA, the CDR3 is TGTGCCAGCAGAGCCGACAGGGGGACTAATGAAAAACTGTTTTTT.

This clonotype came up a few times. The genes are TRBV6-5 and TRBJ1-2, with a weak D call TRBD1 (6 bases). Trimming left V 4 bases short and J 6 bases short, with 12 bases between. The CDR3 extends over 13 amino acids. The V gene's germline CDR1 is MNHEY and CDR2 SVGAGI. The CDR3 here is CASSSRDIDGYTF. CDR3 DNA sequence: TGTGCCAGCAGTTCCCGGGACATAGATGGCTACACCTTC.

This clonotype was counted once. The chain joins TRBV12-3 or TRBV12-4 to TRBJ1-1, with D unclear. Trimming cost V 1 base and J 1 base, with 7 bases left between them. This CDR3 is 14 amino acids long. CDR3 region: CASSLEPENTEAFF. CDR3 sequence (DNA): TGTGCCAGCAGTTTAGAACCCGAGAACACTGAAGCTTTCTTT.

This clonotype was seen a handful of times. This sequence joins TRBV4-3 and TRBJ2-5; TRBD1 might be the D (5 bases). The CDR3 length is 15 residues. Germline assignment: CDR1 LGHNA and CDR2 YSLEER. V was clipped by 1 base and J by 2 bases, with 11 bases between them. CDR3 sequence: CASSQGTRAQETQYF. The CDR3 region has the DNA TGCGCCAGCAGCCAAGGTACCAGGGCGCAAGAGACCCAGTACTTC.

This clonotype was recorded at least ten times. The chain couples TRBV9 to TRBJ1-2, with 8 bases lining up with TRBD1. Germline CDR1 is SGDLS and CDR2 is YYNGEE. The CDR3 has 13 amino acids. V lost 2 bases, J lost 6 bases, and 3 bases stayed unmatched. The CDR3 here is CASSVGTGHGYTF. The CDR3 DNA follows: TGTGCCAGCAGCGTGGGGACAGGCCATGGCTACACCTTC.

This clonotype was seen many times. CDR3 nucleotides: TGTGCCAGCAGTCTCCAGGACAGGGATCAGCCCCAGCATTTT. It specifies CASSLQDRDQPQHF. J is TRBJ1-5 and V is TRBV12-3 or TRBV12-4; 8 positions agree with TRBD1. V was pared by 5 bases and J by 5 bases, with 5 bases of the junction left unmatched. The CDR3 runs to 14 residues.

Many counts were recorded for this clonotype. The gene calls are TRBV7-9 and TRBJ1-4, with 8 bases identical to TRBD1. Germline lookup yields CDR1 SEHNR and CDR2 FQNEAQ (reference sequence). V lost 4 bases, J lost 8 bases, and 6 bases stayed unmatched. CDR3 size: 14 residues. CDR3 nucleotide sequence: TGTGCCAGCAGCTCTCGGACAGGGAACGAAAAACTGTTTTTT. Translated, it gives CASSSRTGNEKLFF. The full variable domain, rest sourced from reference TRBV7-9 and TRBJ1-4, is DTGVSQNPRHKITKRGQNVTFRCDPISEHNRLYWYRQTLGQGPEFLTYFQNEAQLEKSRLLSDRFSAERPKGSFSTLEIQRTEQGDSAMYLCASSSRTGNEKLFFGSGTQLSVL.

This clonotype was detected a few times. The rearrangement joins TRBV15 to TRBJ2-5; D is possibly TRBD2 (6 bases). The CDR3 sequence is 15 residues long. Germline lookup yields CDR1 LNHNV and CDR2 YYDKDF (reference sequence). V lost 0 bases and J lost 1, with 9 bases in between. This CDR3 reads CATSRDPTSQETQYF. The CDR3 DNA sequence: TGTGCCACCAGCAGAGATCCGACTAGCCAAGAGACCCAGTACTTC. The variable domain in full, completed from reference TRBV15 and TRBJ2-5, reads DAMVIQNPRYQVTQFGKPVTLSCSQTLNHNVMYWYQQKSSQAPKLLFHYYDKDFNNEADTPDNFQSRRPNTSFCFLDIRSPGLGDTAMYLCATSRDPTSQETQYFGPGTRLLVL.

In DNA form, the CDR3 reads TGCAGCACCGGACTTAACACCGGGGAGCTGTTTTTT. Translated: CSTGLNTGELFF. The chain employs TRBV29-1 and TRBJ2-2; possible D gene TRBD2, 5 bases. The CDR3 totals 12 residues. Germline lookup yields CDR1 SQVTM and CDR2 ANQGSEA. V shed 8 bases and J shed 2 bases, with 9 bases lying between them.

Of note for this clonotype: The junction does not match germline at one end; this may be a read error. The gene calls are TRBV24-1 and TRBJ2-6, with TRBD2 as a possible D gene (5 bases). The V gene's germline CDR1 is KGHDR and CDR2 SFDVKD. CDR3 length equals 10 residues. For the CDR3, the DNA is TGTGCCACCAGCCACCAGGACGGGGTTTTC. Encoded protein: CATSHQDGVF.

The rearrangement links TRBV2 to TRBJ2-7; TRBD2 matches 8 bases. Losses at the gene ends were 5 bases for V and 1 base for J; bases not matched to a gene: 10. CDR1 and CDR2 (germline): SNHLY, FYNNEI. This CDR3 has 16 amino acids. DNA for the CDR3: TGTGCCAGCAGTTACTTGGCTAGCGGGCGGTCCTACGAGCAGTACTTC. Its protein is CASSYLASGRSYEQYF.

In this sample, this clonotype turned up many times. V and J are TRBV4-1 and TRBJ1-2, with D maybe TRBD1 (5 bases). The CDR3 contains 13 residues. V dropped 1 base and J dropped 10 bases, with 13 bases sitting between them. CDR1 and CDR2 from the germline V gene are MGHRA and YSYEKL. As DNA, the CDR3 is TGCGCCAGCAGCCAAGGTGGGGACCCTTCCTACACCTTC. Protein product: CASSQGGDPSYTF.

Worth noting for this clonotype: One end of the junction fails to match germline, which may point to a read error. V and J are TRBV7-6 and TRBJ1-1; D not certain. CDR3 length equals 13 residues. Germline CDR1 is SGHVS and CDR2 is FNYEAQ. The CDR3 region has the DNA TGTGCCAGCAGCTTAGTTGCGTGGACTGATGCTTTCTTT. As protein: CASSLVAWTDAFF.

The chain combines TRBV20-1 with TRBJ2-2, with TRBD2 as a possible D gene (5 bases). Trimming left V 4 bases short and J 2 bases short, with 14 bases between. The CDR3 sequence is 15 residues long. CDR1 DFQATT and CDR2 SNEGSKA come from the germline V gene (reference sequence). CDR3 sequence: CSATIRGSNTGELFF. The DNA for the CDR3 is TGCAGTGCTACTATACGAGGGAGTAACACCGGGGAGCTGTTTTTT.

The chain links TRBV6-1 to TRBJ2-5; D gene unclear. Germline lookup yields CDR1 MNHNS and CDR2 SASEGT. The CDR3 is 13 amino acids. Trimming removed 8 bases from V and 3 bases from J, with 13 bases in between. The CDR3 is CASGRAPKETQYF. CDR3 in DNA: TGTGCCAGCGGACGCGCACCAAAAGAGACCCAGTACTTC.

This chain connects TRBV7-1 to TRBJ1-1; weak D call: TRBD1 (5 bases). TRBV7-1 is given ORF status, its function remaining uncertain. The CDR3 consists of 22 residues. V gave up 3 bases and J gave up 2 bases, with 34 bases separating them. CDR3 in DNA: TGTGCCAGCAGCTCCCCGCGGCGCGGAGGGGAACTGAGGCGTCGTCAAAACACTGAAGCTTTCTTT. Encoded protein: CASSSPRRGGELRRRQNTEAFF.

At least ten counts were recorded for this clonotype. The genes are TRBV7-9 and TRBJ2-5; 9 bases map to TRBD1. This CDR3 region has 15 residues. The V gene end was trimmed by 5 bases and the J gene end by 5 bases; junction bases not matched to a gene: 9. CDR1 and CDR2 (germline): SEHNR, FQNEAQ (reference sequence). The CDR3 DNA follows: TGTGCCAGCAGCATCCGGGACAGGGTACGGGAGACCCAGTACTTC. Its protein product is CASSIRDRVRETQYF.

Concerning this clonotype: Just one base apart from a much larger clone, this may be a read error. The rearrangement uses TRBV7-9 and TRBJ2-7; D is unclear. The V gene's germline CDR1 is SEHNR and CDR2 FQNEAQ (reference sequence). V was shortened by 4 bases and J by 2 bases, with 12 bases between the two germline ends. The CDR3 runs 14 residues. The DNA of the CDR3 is TGTGCCAGCAGCTCACCACGCGAACCCTACGAGCAGTACTTC. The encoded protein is CASSSPREPYEQYF.

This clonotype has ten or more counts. The CDR3 sequence: CAISLAGEETQYF. The DNA for the CDR3 is TGTGCCATCAGTCTAGCGGGAGAAGAGACCCAGTACTTC. The J gene is TRBJ2-5, the V gene TRBV10-3; TRBD2 agrees at 10 bases. CDR3 length: 13 amino acids. Unmatched junction bases numbered 0, after V lost 5 bases and J lost 3 bases. Germline-derived CDR1 and CDR2 are ENHRY and SYGVKD.

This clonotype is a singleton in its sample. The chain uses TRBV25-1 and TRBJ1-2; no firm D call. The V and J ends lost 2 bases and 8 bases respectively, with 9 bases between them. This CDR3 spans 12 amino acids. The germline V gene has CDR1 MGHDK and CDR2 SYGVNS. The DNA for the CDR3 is TGTGCCAGCAGTGAAGGGATAGGGGGCTACACCTTC. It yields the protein CASSEGIGGYTF.

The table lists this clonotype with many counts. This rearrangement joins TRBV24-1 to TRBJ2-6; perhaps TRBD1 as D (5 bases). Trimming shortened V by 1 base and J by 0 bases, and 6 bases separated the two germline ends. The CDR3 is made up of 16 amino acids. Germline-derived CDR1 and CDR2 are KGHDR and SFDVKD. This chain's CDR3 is CATSDLQDSGANVLTF. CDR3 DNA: TGTGCCACCAGTGATTTACAGGACTCTGGGGCCAACGTCCTGACTTTC.

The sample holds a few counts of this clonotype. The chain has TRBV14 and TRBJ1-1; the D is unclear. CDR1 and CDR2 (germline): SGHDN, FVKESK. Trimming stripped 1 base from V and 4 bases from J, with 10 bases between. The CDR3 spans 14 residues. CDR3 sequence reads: CASSQVVQITEAFF. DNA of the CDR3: TGTGCCAGCAGCCAAGTGGTGCAGATCACTGAAGCTTTCTTT.

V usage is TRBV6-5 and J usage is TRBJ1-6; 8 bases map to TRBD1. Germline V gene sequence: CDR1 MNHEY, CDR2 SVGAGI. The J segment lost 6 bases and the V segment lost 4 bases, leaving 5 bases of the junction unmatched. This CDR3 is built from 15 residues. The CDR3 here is CASSSDRGINSPLHF. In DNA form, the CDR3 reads TGTGCCAGCAGTTCAGACAGGGGTATTAATTCACCCCTCCACTTT.

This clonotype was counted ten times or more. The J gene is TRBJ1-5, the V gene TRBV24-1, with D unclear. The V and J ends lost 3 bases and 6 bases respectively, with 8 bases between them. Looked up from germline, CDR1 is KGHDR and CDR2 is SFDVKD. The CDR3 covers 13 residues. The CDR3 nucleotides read TGTGCCACCAGTGATGAATTCAGTCAGCCCCAGCATTTT. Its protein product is CATSDEFSQPQHF.